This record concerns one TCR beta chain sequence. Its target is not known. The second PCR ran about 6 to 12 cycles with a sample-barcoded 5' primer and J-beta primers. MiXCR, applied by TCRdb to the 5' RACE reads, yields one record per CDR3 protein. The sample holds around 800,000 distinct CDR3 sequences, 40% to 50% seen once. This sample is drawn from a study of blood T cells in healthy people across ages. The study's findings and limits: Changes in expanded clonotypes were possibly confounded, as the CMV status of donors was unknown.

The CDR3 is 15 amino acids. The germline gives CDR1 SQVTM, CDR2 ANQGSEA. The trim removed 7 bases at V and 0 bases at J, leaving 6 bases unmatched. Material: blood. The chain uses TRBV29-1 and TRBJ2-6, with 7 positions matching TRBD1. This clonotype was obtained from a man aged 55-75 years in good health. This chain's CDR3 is CSATGVGSGANVLTF. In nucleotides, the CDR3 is TGCAGCGCCACAGGGGTGGGCTCTGGGGCCAACGTCCTGACTTTC.